The T cell receptor (beta chain) under discussion was sequenced for a study of metastatic and nonmetastatic thyroid tumors. Study background: The study looked at repertoires side by side in blood and in tumor or nodule tissue from malignant and benign thyroid patients.

Study-level results: In both blood and tumor samples, TCR beta diversity was reported significantly higher for malignant than benign nodules.

The CDR3 runs to 13 residues. V dropped 6 bases and J dropped 0 bases, with 9 bases sitting between them. Germline assignment: CDR1 DFQATT and CDR2 SNEGSKA (reference sequence). Before thyroid surgery, none of the patients had received any treatment. By share of the sample, this clone is large. Its antigen is not identified. How the authors handled the data: Clinicopathological groups differed in CDR3, with these differences serving to build a distant-metastasis classifier for papillary thyroid cancer. TCRdb reprocessed the PCR reads using MiXCR. It is TCRdb's table, rather than the study itself, that gives the V and J calls and clone size. The sample has about 3,100 clones, roughly 25% seen once.

This rearrangement joins TRBV20-1 to TRBJ2-1; either TRBD1 or TRBD2 may supply D (7 bases each). Sequencing input: tumor tissue. This receptor was obtained from a female donor with papillary thyroid cancer or a benign thyroid nodule (not recorded which). Some clones in this sample may be carry-over from other donors' samples. The CDR3 nucleotides read TGCAGTGCCAGGGGGGGCTCCTACAATGAGCAGTTCTTC. Translated, it gives CSARGGSYNEQFF.